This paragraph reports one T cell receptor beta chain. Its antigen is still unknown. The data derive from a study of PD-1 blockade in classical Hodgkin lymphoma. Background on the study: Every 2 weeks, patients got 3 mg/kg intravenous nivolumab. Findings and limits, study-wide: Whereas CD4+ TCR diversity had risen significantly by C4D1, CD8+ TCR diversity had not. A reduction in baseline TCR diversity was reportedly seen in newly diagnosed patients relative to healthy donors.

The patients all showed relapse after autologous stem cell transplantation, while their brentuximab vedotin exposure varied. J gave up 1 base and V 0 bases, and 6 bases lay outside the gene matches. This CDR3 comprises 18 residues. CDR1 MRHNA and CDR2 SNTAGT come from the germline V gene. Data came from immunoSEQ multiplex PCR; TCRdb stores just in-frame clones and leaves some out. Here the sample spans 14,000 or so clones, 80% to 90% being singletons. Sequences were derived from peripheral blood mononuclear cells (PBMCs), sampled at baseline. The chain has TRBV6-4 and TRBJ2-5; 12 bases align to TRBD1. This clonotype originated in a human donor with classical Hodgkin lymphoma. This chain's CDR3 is CASSDSPRDRGLQETQYF. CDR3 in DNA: TGTGCCAGCAGTGACTCCCCCCGGGACAGGGGGCTCCAAGAGACCCAGTACTTC.